The 6 T cell receptor beta chains presented below share a single source sample, sequenced in a study of CD8+CD57+ T cells in acquired aplastic anemia. Investigators profiled TCR beta VDJ and CDR3 from genomic DNA template. Each CDR3 protein is one row after TCRdb ran MiXCR on the reads. The profile shows about 180,000 distinct CDR3 sequences, about half of them singletons. The specimen sequenced was sorted CD4+, CD8+, or CD8+CD57+ T cells (not recorded which) from PBMCs. The source is a human donor in good health.

The V call is TRBV5-6, the J call TRBJ2-4; 8 positions match TRBD1. Germline assignment: CDR1 SGHDT and CDR2 YYEEEE. The CDR3 is 15 amino acids. Unmatched junction bases numbered 5, after V lost 3 bases and J lost 3 bases. The CDR3 here is CASSSVGTGKNIQYF. In nucleotides, the CDR3 is TGTGCCAGCAGCTCGGTGGGGACAGGCAAAAACATTCAGTACTTC.

This clonotype showed up many times. This sequence joins TRBV6-5 and TRBJ2-7; the match to TRBD2 covers 7 bases. The germline V gene has CDR1 MNHEY and CDR2 SVGAGI. Trimming removed 3 bases from V and 0 bases from J; junction bases left unmatched: 8. CDR3 length: 16 residues. The CDR3 coding sequence is TGTGCCAGCAGTTATCGTCGGGGGGAGAGCTCCTACGAGCAGTACTTC. Translating it yields CASSYRRGESSYEQYF.

The rearrangement uses TRBV20-1 and TRBJ2-5; the D is unclear. Looked up from germline, CDR1 is DFQATT and CDR2 is SNEGSKA (reference sequence). V was clipped by 2 bases and J by 2 bases, with 3 bases between them. The CDR3 totals 11 residues. This chain's CDR3 is CSARLQETQYF. The CDR3, as DNA: TGCAGTGCTAGACTACAAGAGACCCAGTACTTC.

The table lists this clonotype with many counts. V usage is TRBV7-9 and J usage is TRBJ1-3; tentatively, D is TRBD1 (5 bases). V lost 1 base and J 2 bases, leaving 9 bases between the germline ends. The CDR3 extends over 15 amino acids. Germline CDR1 and CDR2: SEHNR and FQNEAQ (reference sequence). The CDR3 here is CASSLEDIAGNTIYF. The CDR3 bases are TGTGCCAGCAGCTTAGAGGACATTGCTGGAAACACCATATATTTT.

The chain joins TRBV15 to TRBJ1-1; D is ambiguous. This CDR3 is 12 amino acids long. CDR1 is LNHNV, CDR2 YYDKDF, per germline (reference sequence). V lost 2 bases and J lost 3, with 4 bases in between. CDR3 DNA sequence: TGTGCCACCAGCAGACCGTACACTGAAGCTTTCTTT. It is translated as CATSRPYTEAFF.

CDR3: CSATRDMNTEAFF. The CDR3 DNA reads as TGCAGTGCTACCAGGGATATGAACACTGAAGCTTTCTTT. The gene calls are TRBV20-1 and TRBJ1-1; possible D gene TRBD1, 5 bases. V lost 4 bases to trimming and J lost 0 bases, with 9 bases between them. The CDR3 is 13 amino acids. Germline CDR1 DFQATT, CDR2 SNEGSKA (reference sequence).